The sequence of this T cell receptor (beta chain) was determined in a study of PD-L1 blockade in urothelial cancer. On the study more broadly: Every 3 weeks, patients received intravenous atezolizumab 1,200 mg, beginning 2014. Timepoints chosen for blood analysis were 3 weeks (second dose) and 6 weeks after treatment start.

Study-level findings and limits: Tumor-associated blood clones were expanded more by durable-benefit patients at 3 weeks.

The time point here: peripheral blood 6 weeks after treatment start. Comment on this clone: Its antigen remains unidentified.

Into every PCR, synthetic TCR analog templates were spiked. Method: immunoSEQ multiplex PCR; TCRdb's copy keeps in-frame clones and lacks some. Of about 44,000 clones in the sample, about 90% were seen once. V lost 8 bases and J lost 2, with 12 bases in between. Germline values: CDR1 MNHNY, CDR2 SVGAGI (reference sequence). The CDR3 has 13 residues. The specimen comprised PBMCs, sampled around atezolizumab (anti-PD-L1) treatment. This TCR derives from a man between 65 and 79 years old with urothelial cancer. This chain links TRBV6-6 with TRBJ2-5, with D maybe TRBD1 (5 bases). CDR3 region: CASGSGKQETQYF. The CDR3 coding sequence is TGTGCCAGCGGGTCAGGGAAACAAGAGACCCAGTACTTC.